The present TCR beta chain was sequenced within a study of blood T cell repertoires in COVID-19 (dated by TCRdb to 2018 to 2021). About the study as a whole: The collaborator samples originated in the United States, Italy and Spain and spanned the acute and convalescent phases of COVID-19. The sample metadata nearly always contained a de-identified subject ID, COVID-19 status, age in years and sex. Subjects who had been exposed to COVID-19, were actively infected with it, or had recovered from it provided the deeply sampled blood TCRbeta repertoires that made up the dataset. HLA class I and class II types, where available, came from metadata supplied by the sample provider rather than from assay-based typing. The prospective study material was composed of cDNA or gDNA derived from T cells, B-cell-depleted T cells, or PBMCs. The repertoires were made available in a free public database intended to serve as a resource for research on the immune response to SARS-CoV-2. Samples came from the ongoing ImmuneRACE study (first 160 participants) plus 1,254 subjects from 6 global collaborators.

Results the study describes overall, beyond this receptor: How much clinical and demographic metadata was included differed by source and by participant, and the metadata was provided uncurated.

The germline V gene provides CDR1 SGHTA and CDR2 FQGNSA. V is cut back by 1 base and J by 5 bases, with 7 bases in the junction unmatched. Including cysteine and phenylalanine, the CDR3 has 15 amino acids. The sequence is cut down to CDR3 DNA, 45 bases in frame from base 1. On this clone: It has no known antigen specificity. Per-base quality was not reported, and no clone a single base away is much larger than it.

The immunoSEQ Assay, a bias-controlled multiplex PCR, was used to amplify TCRbeta CDR3 regions from genomic DNA. As for the authors' bioinformatics: Nucleated cell counts per sample were estimated from amplification of reference gene primers within the assay. To quantify the absolute abundance of each unique TCRbeta CDR3 rearrangement, sequence reads were collapsed and filtered. Productive Simpson clonality was computed per sample as the square root of Simpson's diversity index over productive rearrangements. Imported from immuneACCESS, the table was reduced by TCRdb to in-frame sequences with V and J called. These copies leave out some clones; in studies compared against another copy, an unresolved V gene accounts for under half, and the cause of the remainder is not known. V, J and clone size are those of that table, while D and trimming were read from the DNA. Within this sample are 150,000 to 200,000 clones, with about 92% of them counted one time only. Together, the top ten hold roughly 2% of the sample.

In Seattle, one collaborating source enrolled patients while the infection was active and tracked those patients longitudinally over the course of disease. Whole blood was collected in K2EDTA tubes by collaborating institutions according to the institutions' own protocols. For TCRbeta analysis, collaborators shipped samples in one of three forms: frozen whole blood, isolated PBMCs, or DNA extracted from either of those sample types. Recombination joined TRBV7-2 with TRBJ2-7; 8 bases in between match TRBD1. The receptor was isolated from a woman aged 55-70 years with COVID-19, enrolled during active disease. The specimen was peripheral blood. The DNA sequence follows: TGTGCCAGCAGCTTAGTGGTACAGGGGGTGAACGAGCAGTACTTC. Translated, it gives CASSLVVQGVNEQYF.